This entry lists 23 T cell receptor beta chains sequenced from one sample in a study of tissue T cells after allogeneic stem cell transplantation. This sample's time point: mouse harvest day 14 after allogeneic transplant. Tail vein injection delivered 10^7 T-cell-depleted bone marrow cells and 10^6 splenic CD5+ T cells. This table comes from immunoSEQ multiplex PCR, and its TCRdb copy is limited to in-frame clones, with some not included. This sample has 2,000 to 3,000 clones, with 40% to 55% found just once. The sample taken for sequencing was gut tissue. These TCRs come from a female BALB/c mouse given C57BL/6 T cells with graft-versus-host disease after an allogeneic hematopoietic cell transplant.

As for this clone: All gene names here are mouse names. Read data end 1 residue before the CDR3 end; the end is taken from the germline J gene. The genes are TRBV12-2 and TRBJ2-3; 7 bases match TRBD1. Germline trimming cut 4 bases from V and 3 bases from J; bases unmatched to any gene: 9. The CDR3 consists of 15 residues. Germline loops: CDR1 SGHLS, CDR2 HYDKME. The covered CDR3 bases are TGTGCCAGCTCCCTGACAGGGAATCGGGCAGAAACGCTGTAT. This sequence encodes CASSLTGNRAETLY. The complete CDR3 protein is CASSLTGNRAETLYF. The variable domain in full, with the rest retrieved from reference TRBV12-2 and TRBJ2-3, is NSGVVQSPRYIIKGKGERSILKCIPISGHLSVAWYQQTQGQELKFFIQHYDKMERDKGNLPSRFSVQQFDDYHSEMNMSALELEDSAVYFCASSLTGNRAETLYFGSGTRLTVL.

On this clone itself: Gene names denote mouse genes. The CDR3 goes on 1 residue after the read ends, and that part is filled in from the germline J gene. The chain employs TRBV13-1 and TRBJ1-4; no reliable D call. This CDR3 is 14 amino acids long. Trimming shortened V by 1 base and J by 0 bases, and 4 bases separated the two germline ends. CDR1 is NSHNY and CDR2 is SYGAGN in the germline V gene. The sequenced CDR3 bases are TGTGCCAGCAGTGATCTTTTTTCCAACGAAAGATTATTT. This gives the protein CASSDLFSNERLF. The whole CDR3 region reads CASSDLFSNERLFF.

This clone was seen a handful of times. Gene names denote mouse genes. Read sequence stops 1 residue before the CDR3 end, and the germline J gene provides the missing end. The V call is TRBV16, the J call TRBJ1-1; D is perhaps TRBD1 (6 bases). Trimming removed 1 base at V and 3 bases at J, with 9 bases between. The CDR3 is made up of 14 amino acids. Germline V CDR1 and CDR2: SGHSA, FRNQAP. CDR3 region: CASSLVGGHTEVFF. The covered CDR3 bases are TGTGCAAGCAGCTTAGTGGGGGGGCACACAGAAGTCTTC.

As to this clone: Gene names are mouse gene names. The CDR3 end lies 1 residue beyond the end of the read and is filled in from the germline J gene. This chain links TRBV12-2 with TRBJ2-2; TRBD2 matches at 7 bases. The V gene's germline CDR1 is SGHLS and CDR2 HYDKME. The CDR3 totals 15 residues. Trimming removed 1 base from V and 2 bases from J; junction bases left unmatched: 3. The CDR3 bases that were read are TGTGCCAGCTCTCTAGACTGGGCGAACACCGGGCAGCTCTAC. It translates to CASSLDWANTGQLY. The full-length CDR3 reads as CASSLDWANTGQLYF. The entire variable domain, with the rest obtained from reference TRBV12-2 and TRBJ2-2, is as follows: NSGVVQSPRYIIKGKGERSILKCIPISGHLSVAWYQQTQGQELKFFIQHYDKMERDKGNLPSRFSVQQFDDYHSEMNMSALELEDSAVYFCASSLDWANTGQLYFGEGSKLTVL.

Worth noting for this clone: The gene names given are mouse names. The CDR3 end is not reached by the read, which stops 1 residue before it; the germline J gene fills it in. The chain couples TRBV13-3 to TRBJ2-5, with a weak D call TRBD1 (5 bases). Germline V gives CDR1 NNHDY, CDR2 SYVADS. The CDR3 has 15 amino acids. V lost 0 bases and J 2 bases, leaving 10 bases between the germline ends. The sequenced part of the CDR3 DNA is TGTGCCAGCAGTGATGCAGGGAGGACCCAAGACACCCAGTAC. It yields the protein CASSDAGRTQDTQY. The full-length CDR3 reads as CASSDAGRTQDTQYF.

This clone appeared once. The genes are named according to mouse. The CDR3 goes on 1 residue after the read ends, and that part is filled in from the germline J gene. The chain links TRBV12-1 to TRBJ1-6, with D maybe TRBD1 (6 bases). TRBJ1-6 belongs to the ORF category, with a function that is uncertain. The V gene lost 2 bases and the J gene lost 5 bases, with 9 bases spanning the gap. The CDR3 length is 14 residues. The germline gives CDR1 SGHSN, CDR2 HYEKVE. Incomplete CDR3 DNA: TGTGCCAGCTCTCCGGGACAAAATAATTCGCCCCTCTAC. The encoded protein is CASSPGQNNSPLY. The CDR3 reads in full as CASSPGQNNSPLYF.

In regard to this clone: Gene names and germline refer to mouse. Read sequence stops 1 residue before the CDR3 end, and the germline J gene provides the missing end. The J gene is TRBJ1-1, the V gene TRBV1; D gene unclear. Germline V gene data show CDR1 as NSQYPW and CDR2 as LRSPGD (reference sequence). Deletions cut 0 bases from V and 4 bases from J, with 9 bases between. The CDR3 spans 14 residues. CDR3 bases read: TGCACCTGCAGTGCAGAAGGGTCGGGCACAGAAGTCTTC. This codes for CTCSAEGSGTEVF. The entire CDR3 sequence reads CTCSAEGSGTEVFF.

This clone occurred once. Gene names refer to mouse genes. Here the CDR3 reads CASGDANSPLYF. The DNA read from the CDR3 is TGTGCCAGCGGTGATGCCAATTCGCCCCTCTAC. The rearrangement uses TRBV13-2 and TRBJ1-6, with D unclear. The read halts 1 residue ahead of the CDR3 end, with the missing end drawn from the germline J gene. TRBJ1-6 is an ORF, with its function uncertain. With 0 bases removed from V and 7 bases from J, the gap between germline ends came to 2 bases. The germline V gene encodes CDR1 NNHNN and CDR2 SYGAGS (reference sequence). CDR3 length: 12 amino acids.

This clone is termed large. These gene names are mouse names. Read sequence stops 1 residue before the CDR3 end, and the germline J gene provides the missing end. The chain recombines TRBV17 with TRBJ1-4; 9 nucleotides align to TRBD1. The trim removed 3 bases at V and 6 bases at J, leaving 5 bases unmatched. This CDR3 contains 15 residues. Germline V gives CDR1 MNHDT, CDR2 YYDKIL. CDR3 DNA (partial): TGTGCTAGCAGTAGGGCCGGGACAGGGCACGAAAGATTATTT. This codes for CASSRAGTGHERLF. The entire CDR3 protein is CASSRAGTGHERLFF.

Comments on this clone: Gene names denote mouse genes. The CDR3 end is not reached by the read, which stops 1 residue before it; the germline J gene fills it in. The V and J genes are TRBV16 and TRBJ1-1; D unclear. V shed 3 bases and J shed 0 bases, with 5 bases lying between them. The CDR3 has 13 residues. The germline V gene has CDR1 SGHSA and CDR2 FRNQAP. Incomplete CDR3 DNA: TGTGCAAGCAGCTTGGATGCAAACACAGAAGTCTTC. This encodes CASSLDANTEVF. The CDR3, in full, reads CASSLDANTEVFF.

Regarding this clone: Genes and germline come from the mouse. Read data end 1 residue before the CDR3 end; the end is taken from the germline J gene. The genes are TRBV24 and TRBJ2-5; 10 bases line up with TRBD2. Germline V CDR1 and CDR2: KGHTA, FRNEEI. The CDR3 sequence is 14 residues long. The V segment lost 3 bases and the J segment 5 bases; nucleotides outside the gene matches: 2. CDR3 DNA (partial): TGTGCCAGCAGTCTCAGGACTGGGGGAGACACCCAGTAC. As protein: CASSLRTGGDTQY. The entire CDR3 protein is CASSLRTGGDTQYF.

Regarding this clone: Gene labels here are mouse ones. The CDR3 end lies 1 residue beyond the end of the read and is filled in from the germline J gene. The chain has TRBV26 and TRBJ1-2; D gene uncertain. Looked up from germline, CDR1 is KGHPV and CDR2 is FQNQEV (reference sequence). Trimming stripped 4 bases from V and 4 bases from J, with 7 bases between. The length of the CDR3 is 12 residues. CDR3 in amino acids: CASSREGSDYTF. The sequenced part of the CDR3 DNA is TGTGCCAGCAGTCGCGAGGGCTCCGACTACACC.

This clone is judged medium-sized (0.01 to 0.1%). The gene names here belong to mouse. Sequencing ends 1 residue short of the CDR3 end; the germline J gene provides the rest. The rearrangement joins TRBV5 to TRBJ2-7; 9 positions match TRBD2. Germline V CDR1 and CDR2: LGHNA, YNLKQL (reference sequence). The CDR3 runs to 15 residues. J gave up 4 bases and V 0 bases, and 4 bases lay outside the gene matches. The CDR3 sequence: CASSQDDWGPYEQYF. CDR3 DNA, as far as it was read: TGTGCCAGCAGCCAAGATGACTGGGGGCCTTATGAACAGTAC.

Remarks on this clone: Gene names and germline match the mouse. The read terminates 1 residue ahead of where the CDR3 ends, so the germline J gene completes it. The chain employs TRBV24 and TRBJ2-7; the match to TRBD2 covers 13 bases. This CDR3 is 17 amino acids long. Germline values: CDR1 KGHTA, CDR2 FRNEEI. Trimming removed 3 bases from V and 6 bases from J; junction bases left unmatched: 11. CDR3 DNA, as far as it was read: TGTGCCAGCAGTCTCTCTATGGGACTGGGGGGGGCGCTTGAACAGTAC. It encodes CASSLSMGLGGALEQY. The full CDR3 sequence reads CASSLSMGLGGALEQYF.

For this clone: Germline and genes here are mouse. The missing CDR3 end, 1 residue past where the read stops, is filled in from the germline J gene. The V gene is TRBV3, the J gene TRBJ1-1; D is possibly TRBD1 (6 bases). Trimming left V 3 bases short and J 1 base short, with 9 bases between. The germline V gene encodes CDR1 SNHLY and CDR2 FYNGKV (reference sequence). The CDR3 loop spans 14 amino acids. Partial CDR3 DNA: TGTGCCAGCAGCTTCACAGGGAGGAACACAGAAGTCTTC. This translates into CASSFTGRNTEVF. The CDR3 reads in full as CASSFTGRNTEVFF.

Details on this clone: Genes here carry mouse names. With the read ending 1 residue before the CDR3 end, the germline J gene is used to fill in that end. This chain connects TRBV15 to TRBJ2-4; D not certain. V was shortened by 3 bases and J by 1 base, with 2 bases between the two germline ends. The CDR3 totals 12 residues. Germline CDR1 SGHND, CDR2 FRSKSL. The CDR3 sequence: CASSFGQNTLYF. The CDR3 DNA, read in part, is TGTGCCAGCAGTTTTGGTCAAAACACCTTGTAC.

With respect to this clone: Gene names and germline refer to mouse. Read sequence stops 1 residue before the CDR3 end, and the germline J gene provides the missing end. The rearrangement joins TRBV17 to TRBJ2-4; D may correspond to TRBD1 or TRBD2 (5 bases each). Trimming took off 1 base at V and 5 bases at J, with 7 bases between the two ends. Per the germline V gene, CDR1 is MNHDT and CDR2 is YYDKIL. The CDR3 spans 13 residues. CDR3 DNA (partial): TGTGCTAGCAGTAGAGGGGGCCGAAACACCTTGTAC. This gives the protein CASSRGGRNTLY. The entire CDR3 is CASSRGGRNTLYF.

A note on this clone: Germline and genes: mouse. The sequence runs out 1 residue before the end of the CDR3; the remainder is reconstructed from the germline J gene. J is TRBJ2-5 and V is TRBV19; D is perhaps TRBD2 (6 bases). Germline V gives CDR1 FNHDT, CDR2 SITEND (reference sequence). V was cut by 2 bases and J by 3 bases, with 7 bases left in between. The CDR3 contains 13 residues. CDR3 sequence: CASSILGQDTQYF. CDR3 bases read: TGTGCCAGCAGTATCCTGGGGCAAGACACCCAGTAC.

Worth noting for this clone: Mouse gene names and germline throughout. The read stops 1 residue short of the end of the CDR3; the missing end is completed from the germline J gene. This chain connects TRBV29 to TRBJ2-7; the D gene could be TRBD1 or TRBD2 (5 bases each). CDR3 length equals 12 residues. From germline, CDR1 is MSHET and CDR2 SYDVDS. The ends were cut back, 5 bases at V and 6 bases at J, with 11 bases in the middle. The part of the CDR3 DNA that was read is TGTGCTAGCAGTATCGGGGCGGGTGAACAGTAC. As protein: CASSIGAGEQY. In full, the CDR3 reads CASSIGAGEQYF.

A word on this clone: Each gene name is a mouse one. CDR3 protein: CASSSRESDYTF. Partial CDR3 DNA: TGTGCCAGCAGCTCCAGGGAATCCGACTACACC. The rearrangement joins TRBV3 to TRBJ1-2; TRBD1 might be the D (5 bases). The read is 1 residue too short to cover the CDR3 end, so that end is filled in from the germline J gene. V was trimmed by 4 bases and J by 5 bases, leaving 8 bases between them. The CDR3 runs 12 residues. Germline V gene data show CDR1 as SNHLY and CDR2 as FYNGKV (reference sequence).

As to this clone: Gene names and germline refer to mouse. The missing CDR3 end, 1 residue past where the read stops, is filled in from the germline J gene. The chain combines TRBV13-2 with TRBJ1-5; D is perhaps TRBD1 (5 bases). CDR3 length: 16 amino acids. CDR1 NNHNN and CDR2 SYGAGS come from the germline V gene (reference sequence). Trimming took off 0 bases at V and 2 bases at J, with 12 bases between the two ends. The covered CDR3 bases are TGTGCCAGCGGTGATGCATGGGGGGGGGACAACCAGGCTCCGCTT. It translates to CASGDAWGGDNQAPL. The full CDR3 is CASGDAWGGDNQAPLF.

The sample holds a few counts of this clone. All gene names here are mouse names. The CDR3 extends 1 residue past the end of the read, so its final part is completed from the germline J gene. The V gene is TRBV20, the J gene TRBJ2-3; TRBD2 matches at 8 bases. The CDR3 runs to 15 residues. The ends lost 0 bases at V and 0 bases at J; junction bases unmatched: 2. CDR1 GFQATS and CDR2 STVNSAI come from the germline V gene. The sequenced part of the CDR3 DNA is TGTGGTGCTAGGGACTGGGGGGCGAGTGCAGAAACGCTGTAT. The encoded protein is CGARDWGASAETLY. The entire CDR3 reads CGARDWGASAETLYF. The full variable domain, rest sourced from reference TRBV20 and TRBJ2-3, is GALVYQYPRRTICKSGTSMRMECQAVGFQATSVAWYRQSPQKTFELIALSTVNSAIKYEQNFTQEKFPISHPNLSFSSMTVLNAYLEDRGLYLCGARDWGASAETLYFGSGTRLTVL.

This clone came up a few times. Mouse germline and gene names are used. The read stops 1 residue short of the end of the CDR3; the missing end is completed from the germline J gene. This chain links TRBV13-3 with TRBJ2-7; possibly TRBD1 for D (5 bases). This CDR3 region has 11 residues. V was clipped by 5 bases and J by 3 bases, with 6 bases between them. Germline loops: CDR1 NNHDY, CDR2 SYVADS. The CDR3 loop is CASRDNYEQYF. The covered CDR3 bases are TGTGCCAGCAGGGACAACTATGAACAGTAC.